Listed below are T cell receptor beta chains from one sample, sequenced in a study of Graves' ophthalmopathy and Graves' hyperthyroidism. MiXCR was run by TCRdb on the multiplex PCR reads, yielding one entry per CDR3 protein. In the table there are about 1.1 million distinct CDR3 sequences, 35% to 40% of which are singletons. Sequenced material: peripheral blood or thyroid tissue (not recorded which). These receptors originate from an adult man with Graves' hyperthyroidism. CDR3s include the opening cysteine and the closing phenylalanine or tryptophan. The D gene is left open where the match is weak.

J gene | V gene | D gene | CDR3 protein
TRBJ2-6 | TRBV10-3 | . | CAISYGANVLTF
TRBJ1-3 | TRBV6-6 | . | CASSYSRGVDTF
TRBJ2-5 | TRBV6-5 | . | CASSERFARRVTQYF
TRBJ1-5 | TRBV19 | . | CASSIAHFQPQHF
TRBJ1-2 | TRBV7-2 | . | CASSLGTADYGYTF
TRBJ1-6 | TRBV10-3 | . | CAIRAQGSDYSPLHF
TRBJ2-7 | TRBV12-3/TRBV12-4 | TRBD2 | CASRYSGSSYEQYF
TRBJ2-7 | TRBV28 | TRBD1 | CASNLMGQGAYEQYF
TRBJ1-6 | TRBV5-1 | TRBD1 | CASSPGTGRSPLHF
TRBJ2-5 | TRBV10-2 | . | CASSAGQSTVETQYF
TRBJ1-2 | TRBV18 | . | CASSPRPGTGYGYTF
TRBJ1-1 | TRBV28 | . | CASSLHGGGRGQRAFF
TRBJ2-5 | TRBV28 | TRBD1 | CASSITPTGLETQYF
TRBJ1-1 | TRBV12-3/TRBV12-4 | . | CASSLRRPGTEAFF
TRBJ1-1 | TRBV29-1 | . | CSVAHPGGTEAFF
TRBJ2-5 | TRBV7-9 | TRBD1 | CASSERGQETQYF